The rows below give T cell receptor beta chains drawn from one sample of a study of Ad26.COV2.S vaccination and SARS-CoV-2 variants. The assay was immunoSEQ multiplex PCR, and TCRdb's table has in-frame clones only and misses some. This sample yields roughly 700,000 clones, of which roughly 90% are seen a single time; approximately 1.5% belongs to the top ten. Source: peripheral blood, taken in a trial of Ad26.COV2.S vaccine versus placebo. The receptors come from a person aged 18-60 years who received the Ad26.COV2.S COVID-19 vaccine or a placebo. CDR3s include the opening cysteine and the closing phenylalanine or tryptophan. D genes are given only for firm matches. Clone size is stated in some rows and not others, as once, few, many or a class when expanded.

V	J	size	D	length	DNA	CDR3
TRBV18	TRBJ2-1	NA	TRBD1	15	TGTGCCAGCTCACCAGGGACAGGGACCTACAATGAGCAGTTCTTC	CASSPGTGTYNEQFF
TRBV7-6	TRBJ2-1	NA	TRBD1	15	TGTGCCAGCAGCGAGGGACAGGGTGCGATCAATGAGCAGTTCTTC	CASSEGQGAINEQFF
TRBV7-9	TRBJ1-2	NA	NA	13	TGTGCCAGCAGCTTAGCCGACAACTATGGCTACACCTTC	CASSLADNYGYTF
TRBV27	TRBJ1-2	once	NA	14	TGTGCCAGCAGTTTAAGCAGACTAACGGGGGGCTACACCTTC	CASSLSRLTGGYTF
TRBV21-1	TRBJ2-6	many	NA	19	TGTGCCAGCAGCAACCGGACCGACGTTCGGAGCTCTGGGGCCAACGTCCTGACTTTC	CASSNRTDVRSSGANVLTF
TRBV5-6	TRBJ2-1	NA	NA	12	TGTGCCAGCAGCTTGGCAGCGGGTGGTAAGTTCTTC	CASSLAAGGKFF
TRBV4-2	TRBJ2-1	NA	NA	12	TGTGCCAGCAGCCGTCCGGGCTATGAGCAGTTCTTC	CASSRPGYEQFF
TRBV6-2/TRBV6-3	TRBJ1-1	NA	NA	15	TGTGCCAGCAGTTTAACCAGGGGTCCGGACACTGAAGCTTTCTTT	CASSLTRGPDTEAFF
TRBV7-2	TRBJ1-1	NA	TRBD1	14	TGTGCCAGCAGCTCTACAGGGGGCTGGACTGAAGCTTTCTTT	CASSSTGGWTEAFF
TRBV18	TRBJ1-5	NA	NA	15	TGTGCCAGCTCACCAAGAGGGACATCGGAGGGGCCCCAGCATTTT	CASSPRGTSEGPQHF
TRBV25-1	TRBJ1-1	few	NA	17	TGTGCCAGCAGTGAATATTTCAGCCTAGAGATGAACACTGAAGCTTTCTTT	CASSEYFSLEMNTEAFF
TRBV19	TRBJ1-5	NA	NA	16	TGTGCCAGTAGTATGCCCGCCGGGACACGGGTTGGGCCCCAGCATTTT	CASSMPAGTRVGPQHF
TRBV9	TRBJ1-2	NA	NA	13	TGTGCCAGCAGCGTCGGGGCGGACTATGGCTACACCTTC	CASSVGADYGYTF
TRBV7-8	TRBJ2-5	NA	NA	14	TGTGCCAGCAGCTTGGGTGGAGCGTCAGAGACCCAGTACTTC	CASSLGGASETQYF
TRBV5-1	TRBJ2-7	NA	TRBD1	14	TGCGCCAGCAGCTCCTGGGACAGGAGCTACGAGCAGTACTTC	CASSSWDRSYEQYF
TRBV12-3/TRBV12-4	TRBJ2-2	NA	TRBD1	13	TGTGCCAGCAGCTTCATGACAGGGAGGGAGCTGTTTTTT	CASSFMTGRELFF
TRBV13	TRBJ2-2	NA	NA	14	TGTGCCAGCAGCCCGGAAGGGGCCACCGGGGAGCTGTTTTTT	CASSPEGATGELFF
TRBV30	TRBJ1-2	NA	NA	12	TGTGCCTGGAGTGACGGGATTTATGGCTACACCTTC	CAWSDGIYGYTF
TRBV5-1	TRBJ2-7	NA	TRBD1	15	TGCGCCAGCAGCTTGGGAGGGACAGCTACCTACGAGCAGTACTTC	CASSLGGTATYEQYF
TRBV7-2	TRBJ1-6	NA	NA	16	TGTGCCAGCAGCTTAGCGCGGGCAGCAGGGAGTTCACCCCTCCACTTT	CASSLARAAGSSPLHF
TRBV6-5	TRBJ2-7	NA	TRBD2	13	TGTGCCAGCAGCCGACGGGGGGTCTACGAGCAGTACTTC	CASSRRGVYEQYF
TRBV2	TRBJ1-5	NA	TRBD1	15	TGTGCCAGCACCCAGGGGGGGGGTAGCAATCAGCCCCAGCATTTT	CASTQGGGSNQPQHF
TRBV18	TRBJ1-6	once	NA	16	TGTGCCAGCTCACCATCGGCCGTTACAGCTAGGTCACCCCTCCACTTT	CASSPSAVTARSPLHF
TRBV19	TRBJ2-7	once	NA	15	TGTGCCAGTAGTACCTCCCGCGAGGGTTCCTACGAGCAGTACTTC	CASSTSREGSYEQYF
TRBV29-1	TRBJ1-4	NA	TRBD1	13	TGCAGCGTTGCGGGGACAGGGAAAGAAAAACTGTTTTTT	CSVAGTGKEKLFF
TRBV7-9	TRBJ2-5	once	TRBD2	15	TGTGCCAGCGCGCTTTCAGCGGGGGTAGTTGAGACCCAGTACTTC	CASALSAGVVETQYF
TRBV9	TRBJ2-2	once	NA	15	TGTGCCAGCAGCGTACAGGGGACCAACACCGGGGAGCTGTTTTTT	CASSVQGTNTGELFF
TRBV6-5	TRBJ2-7	NA	NA	16	TGTGCCAGCAGTTACTCGGCGGGGTCCCAAACCTACGAGCAGTACTTC	CASSYSAGSQTYEQYF
TRBV2	TRBJ1-3	once	NA	15	TGTGCCAGCAGTGAATGGCAGAACTCTGGAAACACCATATATTTT	CASSEWQNSGNTIYF
TRBV30	TRBJ1-5	few	NA	15	TGTGCCTGGAATCAAGGGGGTTTAAGCAATCAGCCCCAGCATTTT	CAWNQGGLSNQPQHF
TRBV3-1/TRBV3-2	TRBJ1-5	NA	NA	15	TGTGCCAGCAGCAAAAGTGGGCAGGGCAATCAGCCCCAGCATTTT	CASSKSGQGNQPQHF
TRBV27	TRBJ1-3	NA	NA	14	TGTGCCAGCCTAGTCGGGTTCTCTGGAAACACCATATATTTT	CASLVGFSGNTIYF
TRBV3-1/TRBV3-2	TRBJ2-7	few	TRBD2	14	TGTGCCAGCAGCCATGGCGGGAGTTTGTACGAGCAGTACTTC	CASSHGGSLYEQYF
TRBV2	TRBJ2-5	NA	NA	16	TGTGCCAGCAGTAACGCGATACGGGACTCTTTGGGGACCCAGTACTTC	CASSNAIRDSLGTQYF
TRBV2	TRBJ1-4	NA	NA	14	TGTGCCAGCATTCGGACCAAGAGGGACGAAAAACTGTTTTTT	CASIRTKRDEKLFF
TRBV5-1	TRBJ1-2	once	TRBD1	15	TGCGCCAGCAGTGTCTTGTCAGGGGGCGCGGGAGGCTACACCTTC	CASSVLSGGAGGYTF
TRBV19	TRBJ1-5	NA	NA	17	TGTGCCAGTGGGAAACCAAACGGTGTTTATAGCAATCAGCCCCAGCATTTT	CASGKPNGVYSNQPQHF
TRBV4-1	TRBJ2-3	NA	TRBD1	15	TGCGCCAGCAGCCGCCCGGGACAGGGTGCAGATACGCAGTATTTT	CASSRPGQGADTQYF
TRBV7-7	TRBJ2-1	NA	TRBD1	16	TGTGCCAGCAGCTTAGCGCAGGGGGCTACGTACAATGAGCAGTTCTTC	CASSLAQGATYNEQFF
TRBV6-5	TRBJ2-7	few	NA	15	TGTGCCAGCAGGTACGGGGGGGACAGAGCCTACGAGCAGTACTTC	CASRYGGDRAYEQYF
TRBV30	TRBJ2-3	NA	NA	16	TGTGCCTGGAATGGAGGGGGGCGGCGGGGCACAGATACGCAGTATTTT	CAWNGGGRRGTDTQYF
TRBV5-1	TRBJ2-7	NA	TRBD1	15	TGCGCCAGCAGCTCGGGGACAGGCGGATTCTACGAGCAGTACTTC	CASSSGTGGFYEQYF